This T cell receptor (beta chain) was captured in a study of blood T cell repertoires in COVID-19. Study-level information: Sites across the United States, Italy and Spain contributed samples from acute and convalescent COVID-19. The cDNA or gDNA used as material had been derived from T cells, B-cell-depleted T cells, or PBMCs.

Sequencing used immunoSEQ multiplex PCR; TCRdb keeps in-frame clones, though not all of them. The sample consists of some 200,000 clones, more than 75% of them appearing once. The CDR3 has 16 amino acids. Germline CDR1 and CDR2: KGHSH and LQKENI. The J segment lost 7 bases and the V segment lost 6 bases, leaving 13 bases of the junction unmatched. Sequenced input: peripheral blood. The receptor's source is a woman aged 70-85 years with COVID-19, enrolled during active disease. The V call is TRBV18, the J call TRBJ2-1, with TRBD2 identical over 9 bases. CDR3 loop: CASSVLLAGRRNEQFF. DNA of the CDR3: TGTGCCAGCTCGGTCCTTCTAGCGGGAAGGAGAAATGAGCAGTTCTTC.